Listed below are T cell receptor beta chains from one sample, sequenced in a study of cytomegalovirus exposure and HLA in healthy donors. Profiled with immunoSEQ multiplex PCR; TCRdb holds only in-frame clones, not every one. The sample yields roughly 200,000 clones, around 77% seen once. The sequenced material came from PBMCs. The source is a man between 60 and 75 years old in good health and CMV-seronegative. Both conserved end residues are part of each CDR3. The order of the fields is D gene, clone size, CDR3 length, V gene, J gene, CDR3 DNA, CDR3 protein. The D gene is left open where the match is weak. A clone size is listed for some rows: how often the clone was seen (once, few, many), or a class if it is expanded.

TRBD1,NA,16,TRBV10-3,TRBJ2-2,TGTGCCACGCGCGATGAGCAGGGGGCCTACACCGGGGAGCTGTTTTTT,CATRDEQGAYTGELFF
NA,once,17,TRBV2,TRBJ1-2,TGTGCCAGCAGTGGGGGAGATGAGGGAATCTTTTTCTATGGCTACACCTTC,CASSGGDEGIFFYGYTF
NA,NA,11,TRBV20-1,TRBJ1-1,TGCAGTGTCAAATTGAACACTGAAGCTTTCTTT,CSVKLNTEAFF
TRBD2,NA,14,TRBV7-8,TRBJ2-7,TGTGCCAGCAGCTTCGGACTAGCGGGAACCGAGCAGTACTTC,CASSFGLAGTEQYF
TRBD1,few,15,TRBV6-5,TRBJ1-5,TGTGCCAGCAGTTGGACAGGAACGAGCAATCAGCCCCAGCATTTT,CASSWTGTSNQPQHF
NA,few,16,TRBV19,TRBJ1-1,TGTGCCAGTAGTATCTCCGAGGGAGGGTCGAACACTGAAGCTTTCTTT,CASSISEGGSNTEAFF
TRBD1,NA,15,TRBV6-4,TRBJ1-5,TGTGCCAGCAGTGTGTCAGGGGGCGCGAATCAGCCCCAGCATTTT,CASSVSGGANQPQHF
NA,few,18,TRBV15,TRBJ1-3,TGTGCCACCCGTCCGGAGATACGAGGACAGAGGACGGGGAACACCATATATTTT,CATRPEIRGQRTGNTIYF
TRBD1,NA,16,TRBV7-6,TRBJ2-7,TGTGCCAGCAGCTTGGAGGGACAGGGCGGTTTATACGAGCAGTACTTC,CASSLEGQGGLYEQYF
TRBD2,NA,15,TRBV29-1,TRBJ2-7,TGCAGCGTTGAAGAGTCTAGCGGCCAAAGTTACGAGCAGTACTTC,CSVEESSGQSYEQYF
TRBD1,NA,14,TRBV7-9,TRBJ2-7,TGTGCCAGCAGCTCGGACAGGGGGCTGGACGAGCAGTACTTC,CASSSDRGLDEQYF
NA,once,15,TRBV6-1,TRBJ2-7,TGTGCCAGCAGGGTGGCTGGTGAATACTCCTACGAGCAGTACTTC,CASRVAGEYSYEQYF
TRBD1,once,13,TRBV6-4,TRBJ1-1,TGTGCCAGCAAAGTTTCAGGGGGCACTGAAGCTTTCTTT,CASKVSGGTEAFF
TRBD1,NA,15,TRBV27,TRBJ1-1,TGTGCCAGCAGTTCGGGACAGGGGCTGGACACTGAAGCTTTCTTT,CASSSGQGLDTEAFF
NA,NA,12,TRBV7-2,TRBJ2-7,TGTGCCAGCAGCGCGCAGGGCTACGAGCAGTACTTC,CASSAQGYEQYF
TRBD1,NA,17,TRBV18,TRBJ1-4,TGTGCCAGCTCACCATGGGCAGCCGGGACAGGGGATGAAAAACTGTTTTTT,CASSPWAAGTGDEKLFF
TRBD2,NA,16,TRBV7-9,TRBJ2-7,TGTTCCAGCAGCTCAAATCTAGCGGGGGACTCCTACGAGCAGTACTTC,CSSSSNLAGDSYEQYF
TRBD1,NA,16,TRBV5-4,TRBJ2-7,TGTGCCAGCAGCTCGGGGCGGACAGGGGGCGGCTACGAGCAGTACTTC,CASSSGRTGGGYEQYF
TRBD1,NA,15,TRBV5-1,TRBJ1-2,TGCGCCAGCAGCATGGGGACAGGTCTCACCTATGGCTACACCTTC,CASSMGTGLTYGYTF
TRBD1,NA,15,TRBV4-3,TRBJ2-7,TGCGCCAGCAGCCAATATACAGGGGGCGCCTACGAGCAGTACTTC,CASSQYTGGAYEQYF
NA,NA,14,TRBV19,TRBJ2-5,TGTGCCAGTAGTATAACAGGGAACCAAGAGACCCAGTACTTC,CASSITGNQETQYF
NA,NA,14,TRBV19,TRBJ1-1,TGTGCCAGTAGTCTCCGAGGATCTGTTACTGAAGCTTTCTTT,CASSLRGSVTEAFF
NA,NA,14,TRBV27,TRBJ1-6,TGTGCCAGCAGTTTATCGGCAGGAGGATCACCCCTCCACTTT,CASSLSAGGSPLHF
NA,NA,17,TRBV6-1,TRBJ2-3,TGTGCCAGCAGTGCCGTGGGGGCGGTCGGGGGCACAGATACGCAGTATTTT,CASSAVGAVGGTDTQYF
NA,NA,18,TRBV19,TRBJ2-1,TGTGCCAGTAGTATTAGCGGTAAAACGTTGAGCTCCTACAATGAGCAGTTCTTC,CASSISGKTLSSYNEQFF
NA,NA,13,TRBV7-2,TRBJ1-2,TGTGCCAGCAGCTCGGACAGCAACTATGGCTACACCTTC,CASSSDSNYGYTF
NA,NA,13,TRBV29-1,TRBJ2-3,TGCAGCGCTACTGAGGCCCCTAAACATACGCAGTATTTT,CSATEAPKHTQYF
TRBD1,NA,16,TRBV11-3,TRBJ1-1,TGTGCCAGCAGCCAGGGGACAGGAAGGCCCCACACTGAAGCTTTCTTT,CASSQGTGRPHTEAFF
TRBD2,NA,16,TRBV13,TRBJ2-3,TGTGCCAGCAGCTTAGGGACTAGCGGCACCACAGATACGCAGTATTTT,CASSLGTSGTTDTQYF
NA,few,15,TRBV6-6,TRBJ2-5,TGTGCCAGCAGTTACGAGGGTCCCCGTGGGGAGCCCCAGTACTTC,CASSYEGPRGEPQYF
NA,once,14,TRBV19,TRBJ1-3,TGTGCCAGTATTCAGTCTGGCGGAAGAAACACCATATATTTT,CASIQSGGRNTIYF
TRBD1,NA,16,TRBV5-1,TRBJ2-1,TGCGCCAGCAGCTTGGTACCGGGACAGGGCTACAATGAGCAGTTCTTC,CASSLVPGQGYNEQFF
NA,NA,12,TRBV15,TRBJ2-7,TGTGCCACCAGCAGGCCTTTCGGCGAGCAGTACTTC,CATSRPFGEQYF
NA,NA,15,TRBV18,TRBJ2-3,TGTGCCAGCTCACCGGCGGGGGCCCTCACAGATACGCAGTATTTT,CASSPAGALTDTQYF
TRBD1,NA,13,TRBV28,TRBJ2-7,TGTGCCAGCAGTCCCGACAGGGGACGCGAGCAGTACTTC,CASSPDRGREQYF
TRBD2,NA,16,TRBV4-1,TRBJ2-1,TGCGCCAGCAGCCAAGATCGCGGGGGGGGTCACAATGAGCAGTTCTTC,CASSQDRGGGHNEQFF
TRBD1,NA,16,TRBV28,TRBJ2-2,TGTGCCAGCAGTTCTTACAGGGGGCGGGAAACCGGGGAGCTGTTTTTT,CASSSYRGRETGELFF
TRBD1,NA,14,TRBV18,TRBJ2-7,TGTGCCAGCTCATCACCGGGACAGACCTACGAGCAGTACTTC,CASSSPGQTYEQYF
NA,NA,14,TRBV28,TRBJ1-2,TGTGCCAGCAGACTTGACTCGGTCAACTATGGCTACACCTTC,CASRLDSVNYGYTF
TRBD2,NA,15,TRBV5-1,TRBJ2-7,TGCGCCAGCAGCTTGGAAGCGGGACCTAGTTACGAGCAGTACTTC,CASSLEAGPSYEQYF
TRBD1,NA,17,TRBV19,TRBJ2-2,TGTGCCAGTAGTACCCCCCGGACAGGGGTAAAAACCGGGGAGCTGTTTTTT,CASSTPRTGVKTGELFF
NA,once,16,TRBV30,TRBJ2-4,TGTGCCTGGAGTGTAGTCGGGGGTCTAGCCAAAAACATTCAGTACTTC,CAWSVVGGLAKNIQYF
NA,NA,15,TRBV19,TRBJ2-7,TGTGCCAGTAGCCTGAGGGAGTTTGGCTCCTACGAGCAGTACTTC,CASSLREFGSYEQYF
TRBD2,NA,15,TRBV6-5,TRBJ2-7,TGTGCCAGCAGGGAATTCAGCGGGGGCGCCTACGAGCAGTACTTC,CASREFSGGAYEQYF
NA,NA,16,TRBV27,TRBJ2-3,TGTGCCAGCAGCCTTTACGGCGGGGCATGGACAGATACGCAGTATTTT,CASSLYGGAWTDTQYF